What follows is one T cell receptor (beta chain) and its context. Its antigen specificity is not known. The data are from a study of cytomegalovirus exposure and HLA in healthy donors (dated by TCRdb to the late 2010s). About the investigation overall: According to an earlier analysis of 450 to 650 of the donors, about 179 million T cells yielded 117 million unique TCR beta sequences and around 300 Gb of sequence data. Approximately 300 gigabases of sequencing data and 80 million or so unique TCR sequences were included in an early release covering 500 to 750 HLA-typed donors. Typing coverage differed by locus: A, B, C, DRB1 and DQB1 were typed in roughly 620-630 donors, DQA1 in 522, DPA1 in over 600, and DPB1 in approximately 450. Donor age, sex, ethnicity and CMV serostatus were compiled alongside the repertoire data. A later analysis re-analyzed previously published TCR beta repertoires from hundreds of donors and added high-resolution HLA genotyping to study TCR occurrence patterns. In addition to the first cohort of roughly 700 subjects, a separate validation cohort of over 90 different subjects was used. All discovery cohort repertoires had been generated on a single sequencing platform. Of the roughly 390 genotyped donors, 81% were placed in the genetic ancestry cluster associated with self-reported Caucasian donors. A later genetic analysis used genome-wide SNP genotypes for about 55% of the 666 donors, treating that subset as a discovery cohort. The later analysis used no new phenotypic data to find candidate immune exposures, relying instead on TCR beta sequences and their occurrence across donors. HLA typing covered class I and class II loci at four-digit resolution. On average, 235,054 unique TCR beta nucleotide sequences were sequenced per donor among 300 to 500 genotyped donors of the cohort, with around 19% of those sequences being non-productive. The study aimed to test whether signatures of past pathogen exposure could be identified by cataloging public T cell receptors. In an earlier analysis of more than 550 of the donors, high-throughput TCR beta sequencing was used to judge whether each TCR beta V gene segment behaved as functional or pseudogenic. Because of strong linkage in the cohort, roughly five DR-DQ haplotypes were treated as single units for association and clustering. To predict cytomegalovirus infection status, the study combined high-throughput TCR immunosequencing, statistical association of individual TCRs with disease status, and machine learning. The study used immunosequencing to profile the T cell repertoires of under 700 subjects and linked those repertoires to cytomegalovirus serostatus. The paper's findings and limits, for the study overall: In a later analysis, several top co-occurrence clusters were reported to appear linked to parvovirus B19, influenza, CMV and Epstein-Barr virus. Because HLA typing was unavailable for some donors at each locus, only the typed subset was used in association tests. For the cohort, immune exposure information was limited to CMV serostatus. A group of highly shared sequence variants was considered likely to be a technical artifact of the sequencing pipeline. Specific HLA alleles were associated with over 15,000 TCR beta sequences at a false discovery rate of 0.05 in a later analysis. Broadly in line with IMGT annotations, most TCR beta V segments showed up in productive rearrangements about 90% or about 30% of the time in an earlier analysis of several hundred of the donors. According to a later analysis, TCR association rates differed among HLA loci, with DRB1 alleles showing the most associated TCRs and HLA-C alleles showing the fewest. A further reported finding was that TCR beta sequences accurately predicted the HLA-A and HLA-B alleles for most subjects in the first cohort. Because the 87-base-pair reads could not distinguish some IMGT-functional V segments, including TRBV6-2 and TRBV6-3, those segments were excluded. This cohort had only TCR beta chains sequenced, and the lack of alpha or paired-chain data limited which features could be detected. Strong co-occurrence of HLA alleles, especially DR and DQ, made assigning TCR associations to individual alleles difficult. The earlier analysis of approximately 560 of the donors excluded seventeen rarely observed V segments, including chromosome 9 orphons, because counts were too low. Most TCR sequences were seen in very few donors, while some public TCRs were found in many individuals. In a later genetic analysis, a missense DCLRE1C variant was associated with V-gene and J-gene trimming of TCR beta chains, and the association was replicated in an independent cohort. In the study, roughly 160 TCR beta chains were listed as associated with cytomegalovirus. Correlated functional status among segregating V segments might be attributable to linkage disequilibrium, but an unknown experimental factor could not be ruled out. Compared with the roughly 720-donor mean, donors in an Asian-associated ancestry cluster had fewer N-insertions in productive TCRs, according to a later genetic analysis. Sequencing depth was assumed to be roughly uniform across donors in the presence/absence analyses, though that assumption may not hold. A later analysis found that most CMV-associated TCR beta chains appeared HLA-restricted, with HLA associations seemingly driven largely by CMV exposure. The authors suggested that the approach could potentially be generalized to other disease states and immunological phenotypes. In vitro tests confirmed that a few of the cytomegalovirus-associated TCR beta chains recognize cytomegalovirus antigens. In both the original and validation cohorts, the classifier was reported to diagnose cytomegalovirus status with high specificity and sensitivity. Compared with equally common non-associated chains, HLA-associated TCR beta chains in a later analysis were more clonally expanded and had lower generation probabilities.

Spanning cysteine to phenylalanine, the CDR3 consists of 17 amino acids. Of all the DNA, just the CDR3 is kept, 51 bases in frame from base 1. Taken from the germline V gene (reference sequence), the CDR1 and CDR2 loops are LNHDA and SQIVND. To prepare the library, the immunoSEQ multiplex PCR assay was applied. A mixture of 60 forward primers for TCR Vbeta segments and 13 reverse primers for TCR Jbeta segments was used in the multiplex PCR. Amplification of the CDR3 region of rearranged TCR beta genes was performed with a multiplex PCR assay on genomic DNA. Amplified TCR beta libraries were sequenced as 87-base-pair reads on the Illumina HiSeq System. The authors' pipeline ran thus. A later analysis counted 75 million to 100 million unique TCR beta chains across the 500 to 850 repertoires, and around 12 million of these chains were shared by at least two donors. Raw reads were error-corrected and collapsed into unique sequences with a nearest-neighbor algorithm that merged closely related sequences to remove PCR and sequencing errors. CDR3 sequences were aligned to IMGT reference sequences to assign V, D and J gene segments. For a sequence to be retained, a match of at least six nucleotides was required to both a V gene segment and a J gene segment. A rearrangement was called productive if the CDR3 had no stop codons and remained in frame with V and J, and every other rearrangement was called non-productive. CDR3 was defined according to IMGT convention as the region running from the second conserved V-encoded cysteine to the conserved J-encoded phenylalanine. In an earlier analysis of around 600 of the donors, sequences lacking an unambiguous match to a single V gene segment were excluded. An earlier analysis of 587 of the donors called V segments functional above 56.7% productive rearrangements and segregating when the between-donor standard deviation exceeded 5%. A statistical classification framework was built to diagnose cytomegalovirus status from the catalog of TCR beta chain sequences. V and J gene assignment, in a later analysis, came from comparing TCR nucleotide sequences with IMGT/GENE-DB human TR gene sequences. In a later analysis, CDR3 sequences and most-parsimonious VDJ recombination scenarios were assigned using the TCRdist pipeline. In a later analysis, every TCR beta chain was defined by the combination of its CDR3 amino acid sequence and its V-gene family, and reads without a unique V-gene family were dropped. As a way to deal with suspected cross-contamination and a sequencing artifact, a later analysis dropped roughly 620 nucleotide sequences that were highly shared and had low generation probability. In a later analysis, a clonal expansion index for each public chain was calculated from normalized within-repertoire ranks of inferred template counts. A later analysis computed generation probabilities with a VDJ recombination model fitted to out-of-frame rearrangements, and checked the results against IGoR. In a later analysis, hypergeometric tests were used to score TCR-TCR, TCR-HLA and TCR-CMV co-occurrence, with a repertoire-size bias correction applied to TCR pairs. To estimate false discovery rates, a later analysis permuted the HLA or CMV assignments 20 times. In a later analysis, co-occurring TCRs were grouped with DBSCAN, and TCRdist sequence similarity was added when clustering was performed within HLA-allele-positive subsets. Repertoires with fewer than 30,000 or more than 120,000 public chains were left out of co-occurrence clustering, as were several repertoires with anomalous nucleotide sharing. TCRdb took this table from immuneACCESS and kept in-frame rearrangements with V and J called. Such tables lack part of the clones; where checked against another copy, unresolved V genes explain under half of the gap, and the rest is unexplained. That table gives V, J and clone size, and the DNA gave D and trimming. The sample table holds 30,000 to 40,000 clones. Of the sample, about 9.2% falls within the top ten clones.

The cohort was made up of 500 to 850 healthy bone marrow donors. At the time of sampling, every cohort member was nominally healthy, though immune exposures that went unrecorded were likely present. The donor was CMV seropositive and belonged to the group of more than 250 seropositive cohort members. Every donor gave a peripheral blood sample, and the peripheral blood mononuclear cells from that sample were used for TCR beta sequencing. Genomic DNA was extracted from the blood cell samples with the Qiagen DNeasy Blood Extraction Kit. The material sequenced was PBMCs. The TCR was taken from a man aged 35-49 years in good health and CMV-seropositive. This chain joins TRBV19 to TRBJ2-5; TRBD1 aligns with 8 central bases. The assigned J gene may be wrong: the sequence end matches TRBJ2-7 better. The CDR3 amino acid sequence is: CASSIRAGQGASYEQYF. The nucleotide sequence is TGTGCCAGTAGTATCCGAGCCGGGCAGGGGGCTTCCTACGAGCAGTACTTC.